The 29 T cell receptor beta chains below all came from one sample that was sequenced in a study of Siglec-9 on CD8 T cells in melanoma. Method: immunoSEQ multiplex PCR; TCRdb's copy keeps in-frame clones and lacks some. The sample lists tens of thousands of clones, roughly 78% seen once, with 5.8% in the top ten. Sequences were obtained from Siglec-9- CD8+ T cells sorted from blood. All receptors derive from a human donor in good health.

This clone was picked up a small number of times. J is TRBJ1-5 and V is TRBV23-1; the D gene is possibly TRBD1 (5 bases). TRBV23-1 is an open reading frame whose function is uncertain. V was cut by 6 bases and J by 1 base, with 19 bases left in between. There are 17 residues in the CDR3. CDR3 region: CASSRQFQKLSNQPQHF. In DNA form, the CDR3 reads TGCGCCAGCAGCCGACAGTTTCAGAAACTCAGCAATCAGCCCCAGCATTTT.

This clone showed up just once. The V and J genes are TRBV9 and TRBJ2-3; D unresolved. Germline V gene lookup returns CDR1 SGDLS and CDR2 YYNGEE. The CDR3 runs to 10 residues. The V gene lost 0 bases and the J gene lost 7 bases, with 0 bases spanning the gap. This chain's CDR3 is CASSVDTQYF. As DNA, the CDR3 is TGTGCCAGCAGCGTAGATACGCAGTATTTT.

The J gene is TRBJ1-2, the V gene TRBV27; weak D call: TRBD1 (5 bases). Trimming stripped 7 bases from V and 0 bases from J, with 18 bases between. The germline CDR1 and CDR2 sequences are MNHEY and SMNVEV (reference sequence). The CDR3 has 16 residues. The CDR3, as DNA: TGTGCCAGCACGAGTCAGGGTGGGATCACTAACTATGGCTACACCTTC. Amino acid sequence: CASTSQGGITNYGYTF.

This chain joins TRBV6-6 and TRBJ1-2, with TRBD1 as a possible D gene (5 bases). The germline CDR1 and CDR2 sequences are MNHNY and SVGAGI (reference sequence). This CDR3 region has 12 residues. The V end was cut by 5 bases, the J end by 7 bases, with 11 bases between. CDR3 loop: CASSRGFFGYTF. The CDR3 coding sequence is TGTGCCAGCAGTAGGGGATTCTTTGGCTACACCTTC.

This clone was found a few times. V usage is TRBV6-5 and J usage is TRBJ2-3, with 10 positions matching TRBD2. The CDR3 contains 16 residues. Looked up from germline, CDR1 is MNHEY and CDR2 is SVGAGI. Germline trimming cut 0 bases from V and 4 bases from J; bases unmatched to any gene: 4. The CDR3 sequence is CASSYSPAGGSDTQYF. For the CDR3, the DNA is TGTGCCAGCAGTTACTCTCCAGCGGGGGGGTCAGATACGCAGTATTTT.

The chain uses TRBV10-1 and TRBJ2-2; the match to TRBD1 covers 12 bases. Germline CDR1 WNHNN, CDR2 SYGVQD (reference sequence). The CDR3 is 16 amino acids. Trimming cost V 2 bases and J 5 bases; bases outside gene matches: 3. The CDR3 nucleotides are TGCGCCAGCAGTGAGGGGACAGGGGGCGAAACCGGGGAGCTGTTTTTT. Its translation: CASSEGTGGETGELFF.

This clone was counted a single time. This chain links TRBV6-5 with TRBJ1-1; D ambiguous. CDR3 length: 15 residues. The V end was cut by 4 bases, the J end by 11 bases, with 23 bases between. Germline V lookup: CDR1 MNHEY, CDR2 SVGAGI. DNA for the CDR3: TGTGCCAGCAGTTCTCACCCGGGGAGTCCACCTTGGGCTTTCTTT. This codes for CASSSHPGSPPWAFF.

The table lists this clone with a few counts. V usage is TRBV28 and J usage is TRBJ1-5, with D perhaps TRBD1 (6 bases). CDR3 length: 14 residues. V was clipped by 4 bases and J by 0 bases, with 7 bases between them. Germline lookup yields CDR1 MDHEN and CDR2 SYDVKM. The CDR3 reads CASSWTDSNQPQHF. In DNA form, the CDR3 reads TGTGCCAGCAGTTGGACAGATAGCAATCAGCCCCAGCATTTT.

In this sample, this clone turned up a few times. The genes are TRBV27 and TRBJ1-1; TRBD1 aligns across 9 bases. V was clipped by 7 bases and J by 5 bases; unmatched bases: 5. CDR1 MNHEY and CDR2 SMNVEV come from the germline V gene (reference sequence). CDR3 length: 13 residues. In DNA form, the CDR3 reads TGTGCCAGCAAAACAGGGGGCCGGACTGAAGCTTTCTTT. Protein: CASKTGGRTEAFF.

The chain uses TRBV27 and TRBJ1-5, with TRBD1 matching 9 bases. The CDR3 has 14 amino acids. Germline values: CDR1 MNHEY, CDR2 SMNVEV (reference sequence). J gave up 6 bases and V 2 bases, and 2 bases lay outside the gene matches. CDR3 coding DNA: TGTGCCAGCAGTTTAACAGGGGGCAGTCAGCCCCAGCATTTT. Its translation is CASSLTGGSQPQHF.

This chain joins TRBV18 and TRBJ1-2, with D unresolved. V was cut by 0 bases and J by 7 bases, with 15 bases left in between. Germline assignment: CDR1 KGHSH and CDR2 LQKENI. The CDR3 covers 15 residues. In DNA form, the CDR3 reads TGTGCCAGCTCACCACCCACAGAGTCGAGTTCTGGCTACACCTTC. It codes for CASSPPTESSSGYTF.

This chain's CDR3 is CASRDAGEAFF. For the CDR3, the DNA is TGTGCCAGCCGGGACGCCGGTGAAGCTTTCTTT. This rearrangement joins TRBV27 to TRBJ1-1; possibly TRBD1 for D (5 bases). This CDR3 region has 11 residues. V lost 8 bases and J 7 bases, leaving 11 bases between the germline ends. The germline V gene encodes CDR1 MNHEY and CDR2 SMNVEV (reference sequence).

The chain combines TRBV19 with TRBJ1-5; the D gene is possibly TRBD1 (5 bases). Trimming took off 7 bases at V and 9 bases at J, with 10 bases between the two ends. The CDR3 loop spans 11 amino acids. Germline CDR1 reads LNHDA; CDR2 reads SQIVND (reference sequence). The CDR3 protein is CASTGGGPQHF. CDR3 DNA: TGTGCCAGTACTGGTGGGGGGCCCCAGCATTTT.

The J gene is TRBJ1-1, the V gene TRBV28, with TRBD1 matching 12 bases. The ends lost 3 bases at V and 5 bases at J; junction bases unmatched: 7. Germline V gene data show CDR1 as MDHEN and CDR2 as SYDVKM. CDR3 size: 16 residues. CDR3 nucleotide sequence: TGTGCCAGCAGTTTCCGGGACAGGGGGCGTGAAACTGAAGCTTTCTTT. This encodes CASSFRDRGRETEAFF. The complete variable domain, with remaining parts taken from reference TRBV28 and TRBJ1-1, reads DVKVTQSSRYLVKRTGEKVFLECVQDMDHENMFWYRQDPGLGLRLIYFSYDVKMKEKGDIPEGYSVSREKKERFSLILESASTNQTSMYLCASSFRDRGRETEAFFGQGTRLTVV.

V is TRBV7-9 and J is TRBJ1-2, with unresolved D. CDR3 length equals 12 residues. Trimming took 5 bases from V and 2 from J, leaving 6 bases between them. Germline V lookup: CDR1 SEHNR, CDR2 FQNEAQ (reference sequence). CDR3 bases: TGTGCCAGCAGCGACGGCAACTATGGCTACACCTTC. It yields the protein CASSDGNYGYTF.

The V call is TRBV13, the J call TRBJ2-7; D perhaps matches TRBD2 (6 bases). Germline loops: CDR1 PRHDT, CDR2 FYEKMQ (reference sequence). The germline V and J ends were trimmed by 3 bases and 2 bases, with 8 bases remaining between them. CDR3 length: 13 residues. CDR3 DNA sequence: TGTGCCAGCAGCTTTGGGGGGACCTACGAGCAGTACGTC. This encodes CASSFGGTYEQYV.

The V call is TRBV27, the J call TRBJ1-3; no reliable D call. Germline V CDR1 and CDR2: MNHEY, SMNVEV (reference sequence). V shed 0 bases and J shed 4 bases, with 7 bases lying between them. The CDR3 runs to 14 residues. CDR3 sequence: CASSLSGVGNTIYF. The CDR3 nucleotides are TGTGCCAGCAGTTTATCCGGGGTCGGAAACACCATATATTTT.

This chain links TRBV19 with TRBJ2-1, with 9 bases fitting TRBD2. The trim removed 0 bases at V and 6 bases at J, leaving 3 bases unmatched. Germline-derived CDR1 and CDR2 are LNHDA and SQIVND (reference sequence). The CDR3 is 15 amino acids. The CDR3 sequence: CASSIDAGGRNEQFF. CDR3 DNA sequence: TGTGCCAGTAGTATAGACGCGGGAGGGCGCAATGAGCAGTTCTTC.

This clone was seen a few times. The V call is TRBV6-1, the J call TRBJ1-5; the D gene is possibly TRBD1 (5 bases). The CDR3 has 13 amino acids. Per germline, CDR1 MNHNS and CDR2 SASEGT. Trimming removed 10 bases from V and 0 bases from J, with 10 bases in between. The CDR3 loop is CAIRDFSNQPQHF. The DNA for the CDR3 is TGTGCCATCCGGGACTTTAGCAATCAGCCCCAGCATTTT.

The chain joins TRBV7-9 to TRBJ1-5; 7 nucleotides align to TRBD1. Germline V CDR1 and CDR2: SEHNR, FQNEAQ (reference sequence). The length of the CDR3 is 13 residues. The junction had 5 bases not matched to a gene; V was cut back by 5 bases and J by 7 bases. In DNA form, the CDR3 reads TGTGCCAGCAGCGATGGGACAGCACAGCCCCAGCATTTT. It encodes CASSDGTAQPQHF.

The V gene is TRBV19, the J gene TRBJ1-1; the D gene is possibly TRBD1 (6 bases). Germline V CDR1 and CDR2: LNHDA, SQIVND (reference sequence). V gave up 1 base and J gave up 2 bases, with 11 bases separating them. The CDR3 runs 15 residues. The CDR3 DNA is TGTGCCAGTAGTATAGTTGCAGGGGCCAACACTGAAGCTTTCTTT. Its protein is CASSIVAGANTEAFF.

The chain couples TRBV10-2 to TRBJ2-5, with TRBD1 as a possible D gene (6 bases). This CDR3 is built from 16 residues. The V gene's germline CDR1 is WSHSY and CDR2 SAAADI. V dropped 6 bases and J dropped 3 bases, with 20 bases sitting between them. Here the CDR3 reads CASRPLMDSTKETQYF. The CDR3 DNA is TGCGCCAGCAGACCACTCATGGACAGTACCAAAGAGACCCAGTACTTC.

This rearrangement joins TRBV28 to TRBJ1-2; D call uncertain. The CDR3 is 17 residues long. The V gene's germline CDR1 is MDHEN and CDR2 SYDVKM. The V gene lost 2 bases and the J gene lost 7 bases, with 23 bases spanning the gap. CDR3 in DNA: TGTGCCAGCAGTTTAAACCCGAACCTACCGGCGGATACTGGCTACACCTTC. It is translated as CASSLNPNLPADTGYTF.

The chain combines TRBV5-1 with TRBJ1-1; TRBD1 matches at 7 bases. CDR3 length: 13 residues. Germline V CDR1 and CDR2: SGHRS, YFSETQ. The junction had 3 bases not matched to a gene; V was cut back by 4 bases and J by 3 bases. CDR3 sequence reads: CASSPDRHTEAFF. The CDR3 DNA reads TGCGCCAGCAGCCCGGACAGGCACACTGAAGCTTTCTTT.

The chain uses TRBV7-9 and TRBJ1-2; tentative D call: TRBD1 (6 bases). Deletions cut 11 bases from V and 8 bases from J, with 21 bases between. The CDR3 loop spans 13 amino acids. The germline CDR1 and CDR2 sequences are SEHNR and FQNEAQ (reference sequence). The CDR3 DNA sequence: TGTGCCTACCAAGGGGGGGAAGAGCAGGGCTACACCTTC. Protein sequence: CAYQGGEEQGYTF. The whole variable domain, filled in from reference TRBV7-9 and TRBJ1-2, reads DTGVSQNPRHKITKRGQNVTFRCDPISEHNRLYWYRQTLGQGPEFLTYFQNEAQLEKSRLLSDRFSAERPKGSFSTLEIQRTEQGDSAMYLCAYQGGEEQGYTFGSGTRLTVV.

V gene TRBV19 combines with J gene TRBJ2-3; D unresolved. Germline V gene data show CDR1 as LNHDA and CDR2 as SQIVND (reference sequence). CDR3 length equals 15 residues. Trimming removed 3 bases from V and 1 base from J, with 11 bases in between. The CDR3 spells CASSIVGRGTDTQYF. The CDR3 DNA reads as TGTGCCAGTAGTATTGTTGGCAGAGGCACAGATACGCAGTATTTT.

The chain joins TRBV18 to TRBJ2-3, with D perhaps TRBD1 (5 bases). The CDR3 covers 15 residues. The germline gives CDR1 KGHSH, CDR2 LQKENI. Trimming cost V 6 bases and J 6 bases, with 19 bases left between them. CDR3 in DNA: TGTGCCAGCTCGATTCCGGACACCCCAAGGGATACGCAGTATTTT. Its translation: CASSIPDTPRDTQYF. Together with reference TRBV18 and TRBJ2-3, the CDR3 gives the full variable domain: NAGVMQNPRHLVRRRGQEARLRCSPMKGHSHVYWYRQLPEEGLKFMVYLQKENIIDESGMPKERFSAEFPKEGPSILRIQQVVRGDSAAYFCASSIPDTPRDTQYFGPGTRLTVL.

The gene calls are TRBV10-1 and TRBJ2-1; 7 positions match TRBD2. CDR3 length equals 17 residues. Trimming removed 0 bases from V and 1 base from J; junction bases left unmatched: 6. Per germline, CDR1 WNHNN and CDR2 SYGVQD (reference sequence). CDR3 loop: CASSESLAGASYNEQFF. CDR3 nucleotide sequence: TGCGCCAGCAGTGAGTCGTTGGCGGGAGCGTCCTACAATGAGCAGTTCTTC.

This clone ranks as medium-sized (0.01 to 0.1%). In nucleotides, the CDR3 is TGTGCCAGCAGTGATCAGGGGGCCACAACAGGTACCGGGGAGCTGTTTTTT. Its translation: CASSDQGATTGTGELFF. The chain couples TRBV25-1 to TRBJ2-2, with 8 bases fitting TRBD1. Trimming cost V 3 bases and J 5 bases; bases outside gene matches: 11. The V gene's germline CDR1 is MGHDK and CDR2 SYGVNS. The CDR3 is made up of 17 amino acids.